The 20 T cell receptor beta chains below all came from one sample that was sequenced in a study of T cell responses to AZD1222 COVID-19 vaccine. Clones were sequenced by immunoSEQ multiplex PCR, and TCRdb holds only the in-frame ones, with some missing. This repertoire shows around 73,000 clones, roughly nine tenths found once; its top ten account for 7% to 10%. The source material was peripheral blood, sampled 28 days after the second AZD1222 dose. The source of these receptors is an adult who received the AZD1222 COVID-19 vaccine.

The CDR3 loop is CASSTLPRTDTQYF. In nucleotides, the CDR3 is TGTGCCAGCAGTACTCTCCCCCGCACAGATACGCAGTATTTT. V is TRBV6-5 and J is TRBJ2-3; D remains ambiguous. V was trimmed by 5 bases and J by 1 base, leaving 10 bases between them. Germline V gives CDR1 MNHEY, CDR2 SVGAGI. The length of the CDR3 is 14 residues.

The chain couples TRBV19 to TRBJ1-1; a weak D match, TRBD1 (5 bases). Germline CDR1 is LNHDA and CDR2 is SQIVND (reference sequence). CDR3 length: 10 residues. Trimming cost V 6 bases and J 7 bases, with 6 bases left between them. The CDR3 DNA reads TGTGCCAGTAGGGGGGTTGAAGCTTTCTTT. Encoded protein: CASRGVEAFF.

This clone has only one observation. CDR3 DNA: TGTGCCAGCAGCTGGAAAAGGGGGGGAACCCGCTCTAACTATGGCTACACCTTC. Its translation: CASSWKRGGTRSNYGYTF. This rearrangement joins TRBV11-2 to TRBJ1-2; tentatively, D is TRBD1 (6 bases). The CDR3 covers 18 residues. V was clipped by 4 bases and J by 0 bases, with 21 bases between them. Germline CDR1 is SGHAT and CDR2 is FQNNGV.

A single count supports this clone. The chain recombines TRBV13 with TRBJ2-3, with TRBD1 identical over 9 bases. This CDR3 has 16 amino acids. Trimming took 5 bases from V and 0 from J; bases not matched to a gene: 6. Germline-derived CDR1 and CDR2 are PRHDT and FYEKMQ (reference sequence). The CDR3 sequence: CASSVRTGASTDTQYF. Here the CDR3 DNA reads TGTGCCAGCAGCGTCCGGACAGGGGCTAGCACAGATACGCAGTATTTT.

The genes are TRBV19 and TRBJ1-3, with D unclear. Between the trimmed V and J ends, which lost 6 bases and 0 bases, there was a span of 9 bases. CDR1 is LNHDA and CDR2 is SQIVND in the germline V gene (reference sequence). The CDR3 loop spans 14 amino acids. CDR3 sequence: CASSPQSSGNTIYF. DNA for the CDR3: TGTGCCAGTAGCCCACAGAGCTCTGGAAACACCATATATTTT.

This clone has only a few counts. The chain recombines TRBV13 with TRBJ1-4; 7 bases align to TRBD1. CDR1 and CDR2 (germline): PRHDT, FYEKMQ (reference sequence). The V gene end was trimmed by 5 bases and the J gene end by 8 bases; junction bases not matched to a gene: 2. The CDR3 has 12 residues. The CDR3 sequence: CASSLDREKLFF. The CDR3 nucleotides read TGTGCCAGCAGCCTGGACAGGGAAAAACTGTTTTTT. Full variable domain (outside the CDR3, taken from reference TRBV13 and TRBJ1-4): AAGVIQSPRHLIKEKRETATLKCYPIPRHDTVYWYQQGPGQDPQFLISFYEKMQSDKGSIPDRFSAQQFSDYHSELNMSSLELGDSALYFCASSLDREKLFFGSGTQLSVL.

The chain employs TRBV11-3 and TRBJ2-5; a weak D match, TRBD2 (6 bases). This CDR3 spans 16 amino acids. Germline V CDR1 and CDR2: SGHNT, YENEEA. Trimming left V 2 bases short and J 4 bases short, with 17 bases between. The CDR3 loop is CASSLLGGRRGETQYF. The CDR3 region has the DNA TGTGCCAGCAGCTTACTGGGTGGCAGGCGGGGAGAGACCCAGTACTTC.

This clone was observed a single time. This rearrangement joins TRBV19 to TRBJ1-2; 8 bases align to TRBD1. The CDR3 is 14 amino acids. J gave up 4 bases and V 4 bases, and 5 bases lay outside the gene matches. CDR1 LNHDA and CDR2 SQIVND come from the germline V gene (reference sequence). The CDR3 spells CASSNRGFPYGYTF. CDR3 coding DNA: TGTGCCAGTAGTAACAGGGGGTTTCCCTATGGCTACACCTTC.

The chain joins TRBV19 to TRBJ2-2; D possibly corresponds to TRBD1 (6 bases). V lost 4 bases and J lost 0, with 12 bases in between. CDR1 LNHDA and CDR2 SQIVND come from the germline V gene (reference sequence). This CDR3 is 16 amino acids long. The CDR3, as DNA: TGTGCCAGTAGTAGCAGGGGCGCGACGAACACCGGGGAGCTGTTTTTT. Its translation is CASSSRGATNTGELFF.

The V and J genes are TRBV3-1 (or the pseudogene TRBV3-2) and TRBJ1-4; 7 bases align to TRBD1. After removal of 3 bases from V and 5 bases from J, the junction contained 3 bases not matched to a gene. Germline CDR1 is LGHDT and CDR2 is YNNKEL (reference sequence). The CDR3 contains 14 residues. For the CDR3, the DNA is TGTGCCAGCAGCCAGAGGGACAGAAATGAAAAACTGTTTTTT. It is translated as CASSQRDRNEKLFF.

V and J are TRBV7-2 and TRBJ1-2, with D hard to call. The CDR3 spans 12 residues. The germline CDR1 and CDR2 sequences are SGHTA and FQGNSA. V was clipped by 2 bases and J by 5 bases, with 6 bases between them. Here the CDR3 DNA reads TGTGCCAGCAGCTTAAAGAAATATGGCTACACCTTC. It specifies CASSLKKYGYTF.

V usage is TRBV6-2 or TRBV6-3 and J usage is TRBJ2-3, with 8 bases aligning to TRBD2. CDR3 length equals 17 residues. Germline V gene lookup returns CDR1 MNHEY and CDR2 SVGEGT. V shed 2 bases and J 2 bases; nucleotides not matched to a gene: 9. The CDR3 here is CASSYTGTRSLTDTQYF. CDR3 bases: TGTGCCAGCAGTTACACCGGGACTAGAAGCCTCACAGATACGCAGTATTTT.

As regards this clone: The germline gene is not matched at one end of the junction; a read error may be the cause. This chain links TRBV28 with TRBJ2-7; D remains unclear. This CDR3 has 15 amino acids. Germline V gene sequence: CDR1 MDHEN, CDR2 SYDVKM. The CDR3 region is CASSLWYGRVLEQYF. DNA of the CDR3: TGTGCCAGCAGCTTATGGTACGGAAGGGTCCTCGAGCAGTACTTC.

This rearrangement joins TRBV30 to TRBJ2-7; D is unclear. V dropped 1 base and J dropped 2 bases, with 3 bases sitting between them. This CDR3 spans 11 amino acids. Germline V CDR1 and CDR2: GTSNPN, SVGIG (reference sequence). In nucleotides, the CDR3 is TGTGCCTGGAGTGGAGCCTACGAGCAGTACTTC. This codes for CAWSGAYEQYF.

This sequence joins TRBV9 and TRBJ2-2; 7 bases align to TRBD1. V trimming: 7 bases; J trimming: 6 bases; junction bases outside the gene matches: 9. The CDR3 has 14 amino acids. Germline V lookup: CDR1 SGDLS, CDR2 YYNGEE. CDR3 residues: CASQTGLQPGELFF. The CDR3 nucleotides are TGTGCCAGCCAGACAGGGTTGCAACCCGGGGAGCTGTTTTTT. Variable domain in full (rest from reference TRBV9 and TRBJ2-2): DSGVTQTPKHLITATGQRVTLRCSPRSGDLSVYWYQQSLDQGLQFLIQYYNGEERAKGNILERFSAQQFPDLHSELNLSSLELGDSALYFCASQTGLQPGELFFGEGSRLTVL.

This clone was picked up one time. The V and J genes are TRBV18 and TRBJ1-5; possibly TRBD1 for D (6 bases). V lost 6 bases and J lost 5, with 14 bases in between. Germline V lookup: CDR1 KGHSH, CDR2 LQKENI. CDR3 length: 14 residues. CDR3 coding DNA: TGTGCCAGCTCCCCGGTGGGGGGCGATCAGCCCCAGCATTTT. Residues: CASSPVGGDQPQHF.

The sample holds one count of this clone. The chain links TRBV6-1 to TRBJ2-1; 11 positions match TRBD2. Germline V gene data show CDR1 as MNHNS and CDR2 as SASEGT. V shed 3 bases and J 4 bases; nucleotides not matched to a gene: 8. The CDR3 loop spans 17 amino acids. CDR3 in DNA: TGTGCCAGCAGTGATTGGGGACTAGCGGAATTTTACAATGAGCAGTTCTTC. Translation gives CASSDWGLAEFYNEQFF.

The V gene is TRBV5-4, the J gene TRBJ2-7, with D possibly matching TRBD1 (5 bases). Germline CDR1 reads SGHNT; CDR2 reads YYREEE (reference sequence). CDR3 length: 14 residues. Trimming shortened V by 1 base and J by 7 bases, and 15 bases separated the two germline ends. This CDR3 is CASSLQGVNGEQYV. CDR3 coding DNA: TGTGCCAGCAGCTTGCAGGGTGTAAATGGTGAGCAGTACGTC.

The rearrangement joins TRBV15 to TRBJ1-4; tentatively, D is TRBD1 (6 bases). The CDR3 is made up of 18 amino acids. CDR1 is LNHNV and CDR2 is YYDKDF in the germline V gene (reference sequence). The germline V and J ends were trimmed by 0 bases and 8 bases, with 22 bases remaining between them. As DNA, the CDR3 is TGTGCCACCAGCAGAGATCAGGGGTCAGACGTTCGAATAGAAAAACTGTTTTTT. This translates into CATSRDQGSDVRIEKLFF.

The chain employs TRBV10-2 and TRBJ2-1, with D tentatively TRBD2 (6 bases). Trimming stripped 6 bases from V and 3 bases from J, with 12 bases between. The CDR3 consists of 14 residues. Germline V gene sequence: CDR1 WSHSY, CDR2 SAAADI. CDR3 sequence reads: CASRGTGGYNEQFF. The DNA for the CDR3 is TGCGCCAGCAGGGGGACTGGAGGCTACAATGAGCAGTTCTTC.